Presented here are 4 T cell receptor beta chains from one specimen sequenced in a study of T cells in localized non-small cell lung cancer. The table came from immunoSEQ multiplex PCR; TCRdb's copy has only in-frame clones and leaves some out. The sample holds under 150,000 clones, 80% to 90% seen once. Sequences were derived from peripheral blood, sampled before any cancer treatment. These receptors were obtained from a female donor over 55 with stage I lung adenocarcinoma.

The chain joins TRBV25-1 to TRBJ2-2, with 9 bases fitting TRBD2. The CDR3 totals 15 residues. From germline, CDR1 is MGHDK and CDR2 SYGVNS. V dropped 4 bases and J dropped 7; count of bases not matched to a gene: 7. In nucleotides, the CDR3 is TGTGCCAGCAGTGGAAGCGGGAGGCTGGACGGGGAGCTGTTTTTT. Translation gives CASSGSGRLDGELFF.

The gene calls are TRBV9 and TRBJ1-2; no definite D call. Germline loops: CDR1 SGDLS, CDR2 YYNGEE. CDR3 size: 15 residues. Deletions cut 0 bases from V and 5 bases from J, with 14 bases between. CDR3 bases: TGTGCCAGCAGCGTAGATCCAACCCCTGGTTATGGCTACACCTTC. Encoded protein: CASSVDPTPGYGYTF.

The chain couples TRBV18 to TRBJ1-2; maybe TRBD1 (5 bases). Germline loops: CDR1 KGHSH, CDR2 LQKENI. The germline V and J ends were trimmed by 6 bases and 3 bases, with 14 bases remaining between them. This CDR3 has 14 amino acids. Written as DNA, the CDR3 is TGTGCCAGCTCCTTGACAGCCCCCGACTATGGCTACACCTTC. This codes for CASSLTAPDYGYTF.

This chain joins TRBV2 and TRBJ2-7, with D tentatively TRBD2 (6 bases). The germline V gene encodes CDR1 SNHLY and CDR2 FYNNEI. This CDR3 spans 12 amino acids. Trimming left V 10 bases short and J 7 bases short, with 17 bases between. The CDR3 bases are TGTGCCAACAAAAGACTAGTTCGAGAGCAGTACTTC. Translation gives CANKRLVREQYF.